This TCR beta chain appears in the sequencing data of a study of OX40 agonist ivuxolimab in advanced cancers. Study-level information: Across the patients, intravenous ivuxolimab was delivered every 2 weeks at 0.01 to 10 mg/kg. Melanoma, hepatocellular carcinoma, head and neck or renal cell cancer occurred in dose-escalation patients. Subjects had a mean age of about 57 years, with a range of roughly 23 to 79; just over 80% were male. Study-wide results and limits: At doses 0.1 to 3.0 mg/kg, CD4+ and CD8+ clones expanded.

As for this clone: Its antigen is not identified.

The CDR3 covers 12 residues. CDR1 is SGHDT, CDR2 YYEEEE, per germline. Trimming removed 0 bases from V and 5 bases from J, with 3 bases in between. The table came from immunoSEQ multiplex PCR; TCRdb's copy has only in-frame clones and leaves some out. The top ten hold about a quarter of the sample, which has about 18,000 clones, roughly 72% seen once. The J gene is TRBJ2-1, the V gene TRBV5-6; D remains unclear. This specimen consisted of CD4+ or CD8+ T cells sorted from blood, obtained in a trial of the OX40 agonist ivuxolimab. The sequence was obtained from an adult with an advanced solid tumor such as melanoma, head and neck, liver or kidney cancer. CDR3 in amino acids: CASSLGNNEQFF. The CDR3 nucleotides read TGTGCCAGCAGCTTGGGTAACAATGAGCAGTTCTTC.